This TCR beta chain was sequenced during a study of human T cells and chemical hapten exposure. This clonotype was detected ten times or more. Regarding time point: patch test 3, about 24 weeks after DPC sensitization. Treatment denoted: therapeutic diphenylcyclopropenone sensitization with weekly scalp DPC. The CDR3 length is 14 residues. Germline lookup yields CDR1 LGHDT and CDR2 YNNKEL (reference sequence). The V end was cut by 5 bases, the J end by 0 bases, with 8 bases between. TCRdb re-called the RACE reads through MiXCR, storing one row per CDR3 protein. The repertoire includes under 55,000 distinct CDR3 sequences, roughly a tenth of them detected once, and over 15% sits in the top ten.

The material sequenced was whole blood, taken in connection with sensitization to the hapten diphenylcyclopropenone (DPC). The TCR was taken from a woman aged 40-49 years with alopecia areata. Some clones in this sample may be carry-over from other donors' samples. The chain is built from TRBV3-1 and TRBJ1-3; D is unclear. CDR3 coding DNA: TGTGCCAGCAGCTTAGCCGACTCTGGAAACACCATATATTTT. It is translated as CASSLADSGNTIYF.